The 20 T cell receptor beta chains given below trace back to one sample, sequenced in a study of brain metastases from non-small cell lung cancer. Sequencing was performed with immunoSEQ multiplex PCR; in TCRdb, only in-frame clones are kept and a portion is missing. The sample carries about 330 clones, about 92% recorded once. Sequenced input: tissue from a brain metastasis. The receptors stem from a donor at least 40 years old with non-small cell lung cancer.

The J gene is TRBJ2-3, the V gene TRBV9; no clear D. This CDR3 comprises 14 residues. Germline assignment: CDR1 SGDLS and CDR2 YYNGEE. Trimming cost V 4 bases and J 6 bases, with 15 bases left between them. The CDR3 nucleotides are TGTGCCAGCAGCTCTATCGGTCCGCGGGATACGCAGTATTTT. Amino acids: CASSSIGPRDTQYF.

The chain has TRBV14 and TRBJ2-3, with no clear D. Germline loops: CDR1 SGHDN, CDR2 FVKESK. The CDR3 is 15 amino acids. Trimming removed 4 bases at V and 10 bases at J, with 21 bases between. In DNA, the CDR3 is TGTGCCAGCAGCCCACCCGGGCCCCTGGGTTGTGCGCAGTATTTT. Its protein product is CASSPPGPLGCAQYF.

The chain combines TRBV19 with TRBJ1-1, with D uncertain. The V end was cut by 7 bases, the J end by 1 base, with 13 bases between. From germline, CDR1 is LNHDA and CDR2 SQIVND (reference sequence). This CDR3 is built from 14 residues. DNA of the CDR3: TGTGCCAGTAAGGGCGCCCGTAGGAACACTGAAGCTTTCTTT. This encodes CASKGARRNTEAFF. Full variable domain (missing parts from reference TRBV19 and TRBJ1-1): DGGITQSPKYLFRKEGQNVTLSCEQNLNHDAMYWYRQDPGQGLRLIYYSQIVNDFQKGDIAEGYSVSREKKESFPLTVTSAQKNPTAFYLCASKGARRNTEAFFGQGTRLTVV.

The CDR3 region is CASSSGGADEQFF. CDR3 DNA: TGTGCCAGCAGTAGCGGGGGGGCGGATGAGCAGTTCTTC. This chain joins TRBV7-9 and TRBJ2-1; 11 bases line up with TRBD2. The CDR3 is 13 residues long. The V segment lost 6 bases and the J segment 8 bases; nucleotides outside the gene matches: 3. Germline V gene lookup returns CDR1 SEHNR and CDR2 FQNEAQ (reference sequence). Full variable domain (remainder filled in from reference TRBV7-9 and TRBJ2-1): DTGVSQNPRHKITKRGQNVTFRCDPISEHNRLYWYRQTLGQGPEFLTYFQNEAQLEKSRLLSDRFSAERPKGSFSTLEIQRTEQGDSAMYLCASSSGGADEQFFGPGTRLTVL.

The genes are TRBV11-3 and TRBJ2-3; D gene ambiguous. Per germline, CDR1 SGHNT and CDR2 YENEEA. The CDR3 consists of 14 residues. The V end lost 5 bases, the J end lost 4 bases, and 13 bases lay between the germline ends. The CDR3 loop is CASSIRIGPDTQYF. The CDR3 DNA is TGTGCCAGCAGCATTAGGATAGGGCCAGATACGCAGTATTTT.

The chain combines TRBV7-2 with TRBJ1-1; 7 positions match TRBD1. The CDR3 runs to 16 residues. Germline V gene data show CDR1 as SGHTA and CDR2 as FQGNSA. Trimming cost V 0 bases and J 0 bases; bases outside gene matches: 4. The CDR3 region is CASSLAPTGVNTEAFF. DNA of the CDR3: TGTGCCAGCAGCTTAGCCCCAACAGGGGTGAACACTGAAGCTTTCTTT.

The V gene is TRBV2, the J gene TRBJ2-3; D tentatively fits TRBD1 or TRBD2 (5 bases each). The V and J ends lost 4 bases and 2 bases respectively, with 7 bases between them. The CDR3 has 13 residues. The germline V gene encodes CDR1 SNHLY and CDR2 FYNNEI. CDR3 amino acids: CASSGGYTDTQYF. The CDR3 bases are TGTGCCAGCAGTGGGGGGTACACAGATACGCAGTATTTT.

The rearrangement joins TRBV5-1 to TRBJ2-2; the D gene is possibly TRBD2 (6 bases). This CDR3 is built from 16 residues. From germline, CDR1 is SGHRS and CDR2 YFSETQ. Between the trimmed V and J ends, which lost 0 bases and 4 bases, there was a span of 13 bases. CDR3 bases: TGCGCCAGCAGCTTGGTAATGGGGGGAACCACCGGGGAGCTGTTTTTT. This gives the protein CASSLVMGGTTGELFF.

The V call is TRBV4-2, the J call TRBJ1-5, with D maybe TRBD1 (6 bases). Germline assignment: CDR1 LGHNA and CDR2 YNFKEQ. Trimming cost V 3 bases and J 10 bases, with 16 bases left between them. There are 14 residues in the CDR3. The CDR3 DNA reads as TGTGCCAGCAGCCAGGAGACAGGTGATCGACCCCAGCATTTT. It specifies CASSQETGDRPQHF.

The table lists this clone with a few counts. The chain couples TRBV7-8 to TRBJ1-3; no clear D. Germline-derived CDR1 and CDR2 are SGHVS and FQNEAQ. V lost 0 bases and J 3 bases, leaving 0 bases between the germline ends. CDR3 size: 12 residues. CDR3 in amino acids: CASSLAGNTIYF. The DNA for the CDR3 is TGTGCCAGCAGCTTAGCTGGAAACACCATATATTTT.

The gene calls are TRBV7-8 and TRBJ1-2, with D maybe TRBD1 (5 bases). Germline V gives CDR1 SGHVS, CDR2 FQNEAQ. V was trimmed by 2 bases and J by 3 bases, leaving 7 bases between them. The CDR3 extends over 13 amino acids. CDR3 in amino acids: CASSLTTDYGYTF. CDR3 DNA sequence: TGTGCCAGCAGCTTAACGACAGACTATGGCTACACCTTC.

The chain recombines TRBV28 with TRBJ2-3; no firm D call. Trimming stripped 3 bases from V and 1 base from J, with 8 bases between. The CDR3 is 14 amino acids. Germline assignment: CDR1 MDHEN and CDR2 SYDVKM. CDR3 in amino acids: CASSFLSGTDTQYF. The CDR3 bases are TGTGCCAGCAGTTTCCTGTCGGGCACAGATACGCAGTATTTT.

The genes are TRBV7-9 and TRBJ2-1; D remains unclear. Germline V gene sequence: CDR1 SEHNR, CDR2 FQNEAQ (reference sequence). CDR3 length: 13 amino acids. V lost 5 bases and J lost 7, with 12 bases in between. CDR3 sequence: CASSPTIVNEQFF. In DNA form, the CDR3 reads TGTGCCAGCAGCCCGACGATAGTGAATGAGCAGTTCTTC.

This chain connects TRBV12-5 to TRBJ2-1; the match to TRBD1 covers 7 bases. Germline CDR1 is LGHNT and CDR2 is FRNRAP. The CDR3 spans 14 residues. J lost 4 bases, V lost 5 bases, and 5 bases had no gene match. CDR3 in DNA: TGTGCTAGTGGTCACCGGGACAGTTACAATGAGCAGTTCTTC. Its translation is CASGHRDSYNEQFF.

CDR3 sequence (DNA): TGCAGCGTTGATCGGCAAATGAACACTGAAGCTTTCTTT. The encoded protein is CSVDRQMNTEAFF. V is TRBV29-1 and J is TRBJ1-1; D gene ambiguous. CDR1 is SQVTM and CDR2 is ANQGSEA in the germline V gene. Trimming stripped 3 bases from V and 0 bases from J, with 8 bases between. The CDR3 extends over 13 amino acids.

The V call is TRBV5-1, the J call TRBJ1-1, with D unclear. The germline gives CDR1 SGHRS, CDR2 YFSETQ. V was clipped by 2 bases and J by 0 bases, with 14 bases between them. CDR3 length: 16 residues. This chain's CDR3 is CASSFASGTMNTEAFF. In nucleotides, the CDR3 is TGCGCCAGCAGCTTTGCGTCGGGTACTATGAACACTGAAGCTTTCTTT.

This chain links TRBV24-1 with TRBJ2-5, with D tentatively TRBD1 (6 bases). Trimming removed 1 base at V and 3 bases at J, with 11 bases between. CDR1 is KGHDR, CDR2 SFDVKD, per germline. The CDR3 covers 15 residues. Written as DNA, the CDR3 is TGTGCCACCAGTGATTTTCGGGACACTGAAGAGACCCAGTACTTC. Its protein product is CATSDFRDTEETQYF.

This chain uses TRBV7-9 with TRBJ1-4; D is unresolved. Looked up from germline, CDR1 is SEHNR and CDR2 is FQNEAQ (reference sequence). The CDR3 runs to 13 residues. V was clipped by 0 bases and J by 6 bases, with 5 bases between them. CDR3 region: CASSLALYEKLFF. The DNA of the CDR3 is TGTGCCAGCAGCTTAGCGCTATATGAAAAACTGTTTTTT.

V usage is TRBV27 and J usage is TRBJ2-7; TRBD1 matches at 7 bases. The length of the CDR3 is 14 residues. CDR1 MNHEY and CDR2 SMNVEV come from the germline V gene (reference sequence). The J segment lost 5 bases and the V segment lost 3 bases, leaving 7 bases of the junction unmatched. CDR3 sequence: CASSFPYRGNEQYF. The CDR3 nucleotides are TGTGCCAGCAGTTTCCCTTACAGGGGTAACGAGCAGTACTTC.

This chain links TRBV5-4 with TRBJ2-3; D is unresolved. Per the germline V gene, CDR1 is SGHNT and CDR2 is YYREEE (reference sequence). Trimming left V 3 bases short and J 5 bases short, with 19 bases between. The CDR3 is made up of 16 amino acids. This chain's CDR3 is CASSWGGVTGIDTQYF. CDR3 sequence (DNA): TGTGCCAGCAGCTGGGGTGGGGTAACTGGCATAGATACGCAGTATTTT.